This T cell receptor beta chain was found in a study of blood T cell repertoires in COVID-19. Whole-study context: Samples representing acute and convalescent COVID-19 were sourced from the United States, Italy and Spain. Nucleic acid was either cDNA or gDNA, and it came from T cells, B-cell-depleted T cells, or PBMCs.

The data were produced by immunoSEQ multiplex PCR, yet TCRdb's version contains in-frame clones alone and is incomplete. The table records around 300,000 clones, 70% to 90% of them present only once. V dropped 0 bases and J dropped 2 bases, with 6 bases sitting between them. Germline V gives CDR1 SGHRS, CDR2 YFSETQ. The CDR3 runs 13 residues. Sample: PBMCs or T cells enriched from blood (not recorded which). The rearrangement links TRBV5-1 to TRBJ2-7, with D possibly matching TRBD1 (5 bases). This sequence originates from an older woman in a cohort exposed to, infected with or recovered from COVID-19 (not recorded which). The CDR3 sequence is CASSLADTYEQYF. The CDR3 DNA reads as TGCGCCAGCAGCTTGGCGGACACCTACGAGCAGTACTTC.